A single sample is the source of the 6 T cell receptor beta chains below, sequenced in a study of CD8+ T cells in alopecia areata. cDNA prepared by RNA extraction and subsequent reverse transcription served as the template for sequencing. Profiled with immunoSEQ multiplex PCR; TCRdb holds only in-frame clones, not every one. Among approximately 61,000 clones listed, over 95% were seen once. The sequenced sample was CD8+ T cells sorted from blood, obtained at week 0. These receptors were obtained from a human donor with alopecia areata.

The rearrangement joins TRBV2 to TRBJ2-2; D gene uncertain. CDR3 length: 14 residues. The ends were cut back, 4 bases at V and 4 bases at J, with 10 bases in the middle. Germline V gene sequence: CDR1 SNHLY, CDR2 FYNNEI. CDR3 protein: CASSGTDLTGELFF. CDR3 bases: TGTGCCAGCAGTGGGACCGATCTCACCGGGGAGCTGTTTTTT.

The CDR3 bases are TGCAGCGTTGAAGATAGCGGGGTCTACGAGCAGTACTTC. It yields the protein CSVEDSGVYEQYF. V usage is TRBV29-1 and J usage is TRBJ2-7; 8 bases are shared with TRBD2. Germline V CDR1 and CDR2: SQVTM, ANQGSEA. The CDR3 is 13 residues long. The junction had 1 base not matched to a gene; V was cut back by 0 bases and J by 3 bases.

This chain links TRBV4-3 with TRBJ1-5, with D tentatively TRBD1 (6 bases). CDR3 length equals 15 residues. V was pared by 1 base and J by 8 bases, with 15 bases between. Germline lookup yields CDR1 LGHNA and CDR2 YSLEER. Here the CDR3 reads CASSQGVGRGEPQHF. The CDR3 DNA sequence: TGCGCCAGCAGCCAAGGGGTGGGCAGGGGTGAGCCCCAGCATTTT.

V usage is TRBV29-1 and J usage is TRBJ2-7, with a possible D match to TRBD2 (5 bases). Germline CDR1 reads SQVTM; CDR2 reads ANQGSEA. The CDR3 length is 13 residues. Trimming left V 2 bases short and J 2 bases short, with 10 bases between. CDR3 loop: CSVETPGTYEQYF. The CDR3 region has the DNA TGCAGCGTTGAAACACCGGGAACCTACGAGCAGTACTTC.

The chain recombines TRBV7-2 with TRBJ2-5, with D maybe TRBD1 (5 bases). The J call may be in error: the DNA end matches TRBJ2-7 better. Germline CDR1 SGHTA, CDR2 FQGNSA. The CDR3 has 14 amino acids. This chain's CDR3 is CASSLGQLTYEQYF. CDR3 in DNA: TGTGCCAGCAGCTTAGGACAGCTAACCTACGAGCAGTACTTC.

The chain couples TRBV7-8 to TRBJ2-5, with a possible D match to TRBD2 (6 bases). V gave up 6 bases and J gave up 4 bases, with 15 bases separating them. Germline CDR1 and CDR2: SGHVS and FQNEAQ. This CDR3 has 14 amino acids. CDR3 nucleotide sequence: TGTGCCAGCAGTCGACTCGGGAGCGCAGAGACCCAGTACTTC. Protein product: CASSRLGSAETQYF.